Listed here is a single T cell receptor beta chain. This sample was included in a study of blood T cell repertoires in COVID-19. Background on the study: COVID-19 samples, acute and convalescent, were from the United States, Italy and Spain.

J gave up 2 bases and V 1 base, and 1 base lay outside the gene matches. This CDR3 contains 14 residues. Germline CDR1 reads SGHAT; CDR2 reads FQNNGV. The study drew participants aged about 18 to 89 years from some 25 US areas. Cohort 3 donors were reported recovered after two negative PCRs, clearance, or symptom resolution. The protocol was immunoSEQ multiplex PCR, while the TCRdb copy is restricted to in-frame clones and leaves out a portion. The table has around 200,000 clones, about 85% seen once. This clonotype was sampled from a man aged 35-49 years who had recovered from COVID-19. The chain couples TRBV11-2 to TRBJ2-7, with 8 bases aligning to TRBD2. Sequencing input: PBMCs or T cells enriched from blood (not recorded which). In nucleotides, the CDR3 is TGTGCCAGCAGCTTAGCGGGAGGGCCCTACGAGCAGTACTTC. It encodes CASSLAGGPYEQYF.